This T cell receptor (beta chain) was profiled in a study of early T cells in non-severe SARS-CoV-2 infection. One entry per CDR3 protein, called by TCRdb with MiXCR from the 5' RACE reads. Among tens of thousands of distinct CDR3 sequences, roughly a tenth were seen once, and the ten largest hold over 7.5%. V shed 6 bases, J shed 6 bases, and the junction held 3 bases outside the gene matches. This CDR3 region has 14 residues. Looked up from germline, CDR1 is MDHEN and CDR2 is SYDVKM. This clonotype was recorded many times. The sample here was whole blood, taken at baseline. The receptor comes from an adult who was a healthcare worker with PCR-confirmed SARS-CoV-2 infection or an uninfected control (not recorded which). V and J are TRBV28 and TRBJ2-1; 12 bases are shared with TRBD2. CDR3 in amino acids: CASRTSGRLNEQFF. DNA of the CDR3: TGTGCCAGCAGGACTAGCGGGAGACTCAATGAGCAGTTCTTC. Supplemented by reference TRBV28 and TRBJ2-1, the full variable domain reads DVKVTQSSRYLVKRTGEKVFLECVQDMDHENMFWYRQDPGLGLRLIYFSYDVKMKEKGDIPEGYSVSREKKERFSLILESASTNQTSMYLCASRTSGRLNEQFFGPGTRLTVL.